The 23 T cell receptor beta chains presented below share a single source sample, sequenced in a study of technical replicates of blood from a handful of donors. Here immunoSEQ multiplex PCR was the method, and the copy in TCRdb shows in-frame clones only, minus some. The sample has roughly 50,000 clones, 80% to 95% seen once; the top ten hold less than 5%. The specimen was PBMCs. The receptor set was obtained from a human donor in good health. Some clones in this sample may be carry-over from other donors' samples.

The chain is built from TRBV6-6 and TRBJ1-1; 8 nucleotides agree with TRBD1. There are 13 residues in the CDR3. V was pared by 6 bases and J by 4 bases, with 4 bases of the junction left unmatched. CDR1 MNHNY and CDR2 SVGAGI come from the germline V gene (reference sequence). The CDR3 region is CASRTGGATEAFF. CDR3 in DNA: TGTGCCAGCAGAACAGGGGGTGCCACTGAAGCTTTCTTT.

The chain carries TRBV27 and TRBJ1-4, with TRBD1 as a possible D gene (6 bases). V was pared by 5 bases and J by 5 bases, with 12 bases between. The CDR3 sequence is 14 residues long. The V gene's germline CDR1 is MNHEY and CDR2 SMNVEV (reference sequence). The CDR3 bases are TGTGCCAGCAGTGGGACAAGGGGGAATGAAAAACTGTTTTTT. The encoded protein is CASSGTRGNEKLFF.

The chain recombines TRBV6-5 with TRBJ1-2; 9 nucleotides agree with TRBD1. Germline V gene data show CDR1 as MNHEY and CDR2 as SVGAGI. The V and J ends lost 6 bases and 8 bases, in that order; junction bases with no gene match: 7. The CDR3 sequence is 13 residues long. The CDR3 loop reads CASRDRGQGGYTF. DNA of the CDR3: TGTGCCAGCAGGGACAGGGGCCAAGGGGGCTACACCTTC.

This chain joins TRBV30 and TRBJ2-2; possibly TRBD1 for D (6 bases). Trimming cost V 2 bases and J 5 bases, with 9 bases left between them. The CDR3 totals 13 residues. From germline, CDR1 is GTSNPN and CDR2 SVGIG (reference sequence). The CDR3 DNA reads TGTGCCTGGAGTAATGGACAGACCGGGGAGCTGTTTTTT. It is translated as CAWSNGQTGELFF.

The genes are TRBV2 and TRBJ2-3; tentative D call: TRBD2 (5 bases). The V end was cut by 7 bases, the J end by 2 bases, with 19 bases between. There are 16 residues in the CDR3. The V gene's germline CDR1 is SNHLY and CDR2 FYNNEI. The CDR3, as DNA: TGTGCCAGCAACGGTCGTAGGAGCGGAACCACAGATACGCAGTATTTT. This codes for CASNGRRSGTTDTQYF.

V usage is TRBV4-3 and J usage is TRBJ2-7, with no clear D. Per the germline V gene, CDR1 is LGHNA and CDR2 is YSLEER. The ends were cut back, 0 bases at V and 1 base at J, with 13 bases in the middle. The CDR3 runs to 16 residues. The CDR3 sequence is CASSQDFEQPSYEQYF. The CDR3, as DNA: TGCGCCAGCAGCCAAGATTTCGAGCAACCATCCTACGAGCAGTACTTC.

The chain couples TRBV6-5 to TRBJ1-1; D remains ambiguous. This CDR3 has 11 residues. Germline-derived CDR1 and CDR2 are MNHEY and SVGAGI. The ends were cut back, 6 bases at V and 5 bases at J, with 7 bases in the middle. CDR3 in DNA: TGTGCCAGCAGCGGCAGGACTGAAGCTTTCTTT. This codes for CASSGRTEAFF.

The V call is TRBV2, the J call TRBJ1-2, with 9 positions matching TRBD1. V gave up 6 bases and J gave up 8 bases; unmatched junction bases: 7. The CDR3 contains 13 residues. The germline V gene encodes CDR1 SNHLY and CDR2 FYNNEI. CDR3: CASSVTGGEGYTF. The CDR3 DNA follows: TGTGCCAGCAGCGTTACAGGGGGCGAAGGCTACACCTTC.

The CDR3 protein is CASSLGRRGGLPTYEQYF. The CDR3 bases are TGCGCCAGCAGCTTGGGTCGGAGGGGGGGCCTCCCTACCTACGAGCAGTACTTC. This chain joins TRBV5-1 and TRBJ2-7, with D possibly being TRBD2 (7 bases). The germline gives CDR1 SGHRS, CDR2 YFSETQ. This CDR3 is built from 18 residues. The V end lost 0 bases, the J end lost 2 bases, and 21 bases lay between the germline ends.

V is TRBV9 and J is TRBJ2-7; D possibly corresponds to TRBD1 (6 bases). V was cut by 4 bases and J by 2 bases, with 13 bases left in between. CDR1 SGDLS and CDR2 YYNGEE come from the germline V gene. The CDR3 has 14 residues. The CDR3 DNA reads as TGTGCCAGCAGCCCAGAGGGGGATACCTACGAGCAGTACTTC. Amino acid sequence: CASSPEGDTYEQYF.

V usage is TRBV7-8 and J usage is TRBJ1-5; 8 nucleotides align to TRBD1. Germline CDR1 is SGHVS and CDR2 is FQNEAQ. J lost 2 bases, V lost 5 bases, and 2 bases had no gene match. The CDR3 loop spans 14 amino acids. CDR3 protein: CASSTGQGNQPQHF. The CDR3 nucleotides are TGTGCCAGCAGCACGGGACAGGGCAATCAGCCCCAGCATTTT.

The chain carries TRBV5-1 and TRBJ2-3, with TRBD1 matching over 9 bases. V dropped 7 bases and J dropped 1; count of bases not matched to a gene: 13. The CDR3 is 17 residues long. Germline V gene sequence: CDR1 SGHRS, CDR2 YFSETQ. For the CDR3, the DNA is TGCGCCAGCCGGATAGGGACAGGGATGGGCGGCACAGATACGCAGTATTTT. Translation gives CASRIGTGMGGTDTQYF.

DNA of the CDR3: TGTGCCAGTAGTCTAGCGCGCTCCTACGAGCAGTACTTC. Amino acid sequence: CASSLARSYEQYF. This chain joins TRBV19 and TRBJ2-7, with D tentatively TRBD2 (6 bases). This CDR3 is 13 amino acids long. Trimming cost V 5 bases and J 0 bases, with 8 bases left between them. Germline CDR1 reads LNHDA; CDR2 reads SQIVND (reference sequence).

The chain combines TRBV5-1 with TRBJ2-6; no definite D call. The length of the CDR3 is 14 residues. V lost 2 bases, J lost 0 bases, and 3 bases lay in between. The germline gives CDR1 SGHRS, CDR2 YFSETQ. CDR3: CASSFYSGANVLTF. In DNA, the CDR3 is TGCGCCAGCAGCTTCTACTCTGGGGCCAACGTCCTGACTTTC.

The gene calls are TRBV7-6 and TRBJ1-2; 8 bases are shared with TRBD1. The V gene's germline CDR1 is SGHVS and CDR2 FNYEAQ. The CDR3 contains 16 residues. The trim removed 1 base at V and 5 bases at J, leaving 9 bases unmatched. CDR3 sequence (DNA): TGTGCCAGCAGCTTAGGGGTGGGGCAGGGGGCGTATGGCTACACCTTC. It encodes CASSLGVGQGAYGYTF.

The chain combines TRBV4-2 with TRBJ1-2, with D possibly matching TRBD1 (6 bases). The CDR3 loop spans 15 amino acids. Germline CDR1 reads LGHNA; CDR2 reads YNFKEQ. The germline V and J ends were trimmed by 4 bases and 2 bases, with 14 bases remaining between them. This chain's CDR3 is CASSLRDTWNYGYTF. The CDR3 DNA follows: TGTGCCAGCAGCCTACGGGACACATGGAACTATGGCTACACCTTC.

This chain connects TRBV19 to TRBJ1-5, with a weak D call TRBD1 (5 bases). The CDR3 consists of 13 residues. Trimming took off 4 bases at V and 7 bases at J, with 11 bases between the two ends. Germline V gene data show CDR1 as LNHDA and CDR2 as SQIVND (reference sequence). The CDR3 sequence: CASSTSEGQPQHF. The CDR3 region has the DNA TGTGCCAGTAGTACTAGCGAGGGGCAGCCCCAGCATTTT.

V and J are TRBV11-3 and TRBJ1-5, with no clear D. Per germline, CDR1 SGHNT and CDR2 YENEEA. The CDR3 covers 15 residues. The V end was cut by 1 base, the J end by 1 base, with 8 bases between. In DNA form, the CDR3 reads TGTGCCAGCAGCTTAGTCGTACGGAGCAATCAGCCCCAGCATTTT. This translates into CASSLVVRSNQPQHF.

This CDR3 reads CSVEKHRTEGTEAFF. CDR3 coding DNA: TGCAGCGTTGAAAAACATCGGACGGAGGGGACTGAAGCTTTCTTT. The chain carries TRBV29-1 and TRBJ1-1; perhaps TRBD1 as D (5 bases). Trimming took off 2 bases at V and 5 bases at J, with 18 bases between the two ends. Germline CDR1 SQVTM, CDR2 ANQGSEA. The CDR3 covers 15 residues.

CDR3 coding DNA: TGTGCCAGCAGCCAAGATGCGGGGGCAGGGGGCTGGAGATACACCTTC. Its protein is CASSQDAGAGGWRYTF. The rearrangement uses TRBV4-2 and TRBJ1-2; the match to TRBD1 covers 8 bases. Trimming at V came to 0 bases and at J to 11 bases, leaving 14 bases not matched to a gene. The CDR3 is made up of 16 amino acids. The germline V gene has CDR1 LGHNA and CDR2 YNFKEQ.

In this sample, this clone turned up once. One junction end disagrees with the germline gene, perhaps due to a read error. The chain recombines TRBV7-2 with TRBJ2-1, with D perhaps TRBD2 (6 bases). The CDR3 spans 15 residues. The germline gives CDR1 SGHTA, CDR2 FQGNSA. CDR3 residues: CASSVAGTVINEQFF. CDR3 nucleotides: TGTGCCAGCAGCGTAGCCGGGACTGTGATCAATGAGCAGTTCTTC.

This chain links TRBV30 with TRBJ2-7; 8 bases line up with TRBD1. J gave up 5 bases and V 5 bases, and 8 bases lay outside the gene matches. The CDR3 contains 13 residues. Germline loops: CDR1 GTSNPN, CDR2 SVGIG (reference sequence). CDR3 residues: CAWGTGQGHEQYF. The CDR3 DNA sequence: TGTGCCTGGGGTACTGGACAGGGTCACGAGCAGTACTTC.

This chain links TRBV6-1 with TRBJ1-1; tentative D call: TRBD1 (5 bases). The CDR3 has 14 amino acids. V was shortened by 6 bases and J by 11 bases, with 22 bases between the two germline ends. Germline V gene data show CDR1 as MNHNS and CDR2 as SASEGT. The CDR3 protein is CASRTGDSSGNAFF. The CDR3 DNA reads TGTGCCAGCAGAACCGGGGACTCTTCCGGGAACGCTTTCTTT.